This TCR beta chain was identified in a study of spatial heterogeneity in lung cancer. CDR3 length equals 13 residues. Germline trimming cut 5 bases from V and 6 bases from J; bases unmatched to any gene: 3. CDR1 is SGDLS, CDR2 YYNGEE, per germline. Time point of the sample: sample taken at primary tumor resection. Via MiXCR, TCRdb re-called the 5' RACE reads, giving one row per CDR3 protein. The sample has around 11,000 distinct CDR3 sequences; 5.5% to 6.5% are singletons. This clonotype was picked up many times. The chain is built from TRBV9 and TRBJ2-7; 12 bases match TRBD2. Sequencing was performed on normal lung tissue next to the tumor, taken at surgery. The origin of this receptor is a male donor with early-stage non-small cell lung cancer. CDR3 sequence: CASRTSGSGEQYF. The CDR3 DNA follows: TGTGCCAGCAGGACTAGCGGGAGTGGCGAGCAGTACTTC.